This T cell receptor (beta chain) originates from a study of OX40 agonist ivuxolimab in advanced cancers. Study findings and constraints: The 0.1-3.0 mg/kg partial responders had among the lowest clonal expansion.

This CDR3 contains 15 residues. The table lists this clone with a count of one. What it binds is not known. Here immunoSEQ multiplex PCR was the method, and the copy in TCRdb shows in-frame clones only, minus some. The table records tens of thousands of clones, more than 70% of them present only once. The clonotype comes from an adult with an advanced solid tumor such as melanoma, head and neck, liver or kidney cancer. The sequenced sample was CD4+ or CD8+ T cells sorted from blood, obtained in a trial of the OX40 agonist ivuxolimab. The rearrangement links TRBV7-5 to TRBJ2-1. TRBV7-5 is given as a pseudogene. CDR3 amino acids: CASRVGDLAYNEQFF. DNA of the CDR3: TGTGCCAGCAGGGTTGGGGACCTGGCCTACAATGAGCAGTTCTTC.